The rows below give T cell receptor beta chains drawn from one sample of a study of control samples from healthy donors and cancer patients. Profiling relied on immunoSEQ multiplex PCR, and the TCRdb table lists in-frame clones only, not all of them. Altogether hundreds of thousands of clones are present, 75% to 95% being singletons, with the ten largest covering roughly 6.4%. Sequenced material: PBMCs. These receptors all come from a man aged 40-50 years with head and neck cancer. CDR3s include the opening cysteine and the closing phenylalanine or tryptophan. D genes are given only for firm matches. Expanded clones are given a class, and other clones once, few, many or no size at all.

TRBV30	NA	TRBJ2-7	NA	CAWCQVGHEQYF	TGTGCCTGGTGCCAGGTGGGTCACGAGCAGTACTTC
TRBV27	once	TRBJ2-3	NA	CASSSALGWRTDTQYF	TGTGCCAGCAGTTCAGCTTTGGGGTGGCGAACAGATACGCAGTATTTT
TRBV5-1	NA	TRBJ2-1	TRBD2	CASSGDAGGALNEQFF	TGCGCCAGCAGCGGGGATGCGGGAGGAGCTCTCAATGAGCAGTTCTTC
TRBV3-1/TRBV3-2	NA	TRBJ2-7	NA	CASSRTPGEQYF	TGTGCCAGCAGCCGGACCCCCGGAGAGCAGTACTTC
TRBV19	once	TRBJ2-7	NA	CASSLPTGSHEQYF	TGTGCCAGTAGCCTCCCTACGGGGTCCCACGAGCAGTACTTC
TRBV14	NA	TRBJ2-5	TRBD2	CASSPSGSAQETQYF	TGTGCCAGCAGCCCAAGCGGGAGCGCACAAGAGACCCAGTACTTC
TRBV3-1/TRBV3-2	once	TRBJ2-1	TRBD1	CASSQDPVRPGGANEQFF	TGTGCCAGCAGCCAAGATCCCGTGAGGCCAGGGGGCGCAAATGAGCAGTTCTTC
TRBV6-2/TRBV6-3	once	TRBJ1-3	NA	CASSSGQSSGNTIYF	TGTGCCAGCAGTTCCGGACAGAGCTCTGGAAACACCATATATTTT
TRBV5-3	NA	TRBJ1-1	TRBD1	CARSFFFRLDRGHWRNTEAFF	TGTGCCAGAAGTTTTTTTTTCCGCCTCGACAGGGGGCATTGGAGGAACACTGAAGCTTTCTTT
TRBV30	NA	TRBJ2-4	NA	CAWTKGGAKNIQYF	TGTGCCTGGACCAAAGGGGGAGCCAAAAACATTCAGTACTTC
TRBV3-1/TRBV3-2	NA	TRBJ1-4	NA	CASSQYGDNEKLFF	TGTGCCAGCAGCCAATATGGGGATAATGAAAAACTGTTTTTT
TRBV10-1	NA	TRBJ1-4	TRBD1	CASSRDRLNEKLFF	TGCGCCAGCAGCCGGGACAGGCTTAATGAAAAACTGTTTTTT
TRBV19	NA	TRBJ2-2	NA	CASGGLSPGRTGELFF	TGTGCCAGTGGGGGTCTGAGTCCTGGGCGCACCGGGGAGCTGTTTTTT
TRBV7-9	NA	TRBJ2-5	NA	CASSKGTIQETQYF	TGTGCCAGCAGCAAGGGGACAATACAAGAGACCCAGTACTTC
TRBV7-2	NA	TRBJ2-1	TRBD1	CASSPDRDSSYNEQFF	TGTGCCAGCAGTCCGGACCGGGACAGCTCCTACAATGAGCAGTTCTTC
TRBV28	NA	TRBJ1-1	NA	CASSLVENTEAFF	TGTGCCAGCAGTTTAGTAGAGAACACTGAAGCTTTCTTT
TRBV4-1	NA	TRBJ1-6	NA	CASSQGRVPQNSPLHF	TGCGCCAGCAGCCAAGGCCGCGTGCCCCAGAATTCACCCCTCCACTTT
TRBV2	NA	TRBJ1-2	NA	CASSDEGNYGYTF	TGTGCCAGCAGTGACGAGGGGAACTATGGCTACACCTTC
TRBV5-4	NA	TRBJ1-1	NA	CASSLARGGFTEAFF	TGTGCCAGCAGCTTGGCCCGCGGGGGCTTTACTGAAGCTTTCTTT
TRBV27	NA	TRBJ2-1	NA	CASRDEWGYNEQFF	TGTGCCAGCAGAGACGAGTGGGGCTACAATGAGCAGTTCTTC
TRBV10-3	NA	TRBJ1-5	NA	CAIRGGSEASQPQHF	TGTGCCATCAGGGGGGGGTCTGAGGCGAGCCAGCCCCAGCATTTT
TRBV7-3	NA	TRBJ2-1	TRBD1	CASSPLTGPYNEQFF	TGTGCCAGCAGCCCGCTGACAGGGCCCTACAATGAGCAGTTCTTC
TRBV4-2	NA	TRBJ1-1	NA	CASSQDGLGTEAFF	TGTGCCAGCAGCCAAGATGGGCTGGGCACTGAAGCTTTCTTT
TRBV11-2	NA	TRBJ1-2	NA	CASSSWTYGYTF	TGTGCCAGCAGCTCCTGGACCTATGGCTACACCTTC
TRBV7-2	NA	TRBJ2-7	NA	CASSLGGVTYEQYF	TGTGCCAGCAGCTTAGGAGGGGTAACCTACGAGCAGTACTTC
TRBV7-2	NA	TRBJ2-3	TRBD1	CASSLDRSGGPDTQYF	TGTGCCAGCAGCTTAGATAGGTCAGGGGGCCCAGATACGCAGTATTTT
TRBV6-6	NA	TRBJ2-7	TRBD1	CASSIRDRGYEQYF	TGTGCCAGCAGTATCCGGGACAGGGGCTACGAGCAGTACTTC
TRBV25-1	NA	TRBJ2-3	NA	CASSSRRDGPQGTQYF	TGTGCCAGCAGCAGTAGGAGGGACGGACCACAGGGTACGCAGTATTTT
TRBV6-5	NA	TRBJ2-2	TRBD1	CASSYPGQGGTGELFF	TGTGCCAGCAGTTACCCGGGACAGGGGGGCACCGGGGAGCTGTTTTTT
TRBV30	NA	TRBJ2-1	NA	CAWMAKGAGNEQFF	TGTGCCTGGATGGCCAAGGGTGCTGGCAATGAGCAGTTCTTC
TRBV28	NA	TRBJ2-7	TRBD2	CASRTSGKGYEQYF	TGTGCCAGCAGGACTAGCGGGAAGGGGTACGAGCAGTACTTC
TRBV28	NA	TRBJ2-1	NA	CASSSDWAGLGEDEQFF	TGTGCCAGCAGTTCCGACTGGGCGGGGCTTGGGGAGGATGAGCAGTTCTTC
TRBV4-1	NA	TRBJ2-1	TRBD2	CASSQLLGRAYNEQFF	TGCGCCAGCAGCCAATTACTCGGGAGGGCCTACAATGAGCAGTTCTTC
TRBV5-4	NA	TRBJ2-5	TRBD2	CASSLDLAGGGETQYF	TGTGCCAGCAGCTTGGACCTCGCGGGAGGCGGGGAGACCCAGTACTTC
TRBV11-1	NA	TRBJ1-2	NA	CASSLGGTYGYTF	TGTGCCAGCAGCTTAGGGGGGACCTATGGCTACACCTTC
TRBV7-3	NA	TRBJ2-7	NA	CASSPDGGRGIDEQYF	TGTGCCAGCAGCCCCGACGGTGGCAGGGGTATCGACGAGCAGTACTTC
TRBV6-6	NA	TRBJ1-1	NA	CASRPAPSVTEAFF	TGTGCCAGCAGACCCGCCCCGTCGGTCACTGAAGCTTTCTTT
TRBV9	NA	TRBJ2-6	NA	CASSVGAEAGANVLTF	TGTGCCAGCAGCGTGGGCGCAGAGGCTGGGGCCAACGTCCTGACTTTC
TRBV3-1/TRBV3-2	NA	TRBJ2-7	TRBD2	CASSLSQRGTYEQYF	TGTGCCAGCAGCCTGTCCCAGCGGGGAACCTACGAGCAGTACTTC
TRBV28	NA	TRBJ1-3	NA	CASTPSTRGFGNTIYF	TGTGCCAGCACCCCCTCAACCAGGGGATTTGGAAACACCATATATTTT
TRBV5-1	NA	TRBJ2-5	NA	CASSLRTGRGETQYF	TGCGCCAGCAGCTTGAGGACAGGGAGGGGAGAGACCCAGTACTTC